These 16 T cell receptor beta chains originate from one sample sequenced in a study of neoadjuvant anti-PD-1 for oral cavity cancer. The time point is: after neoadjuvant nivolumab, at surgical resection. Assay used: immunoSEQ multiplex PCR; TCRdb lists only in-frame clones, some missing. The data show some 15,000 clones, around three quarters seen once. Sequences were derived from PBMCs, sampled after nivolumab (anti-PD-1) treatment. All receptors derive from a person aged 35-79 years with oral cavity squamous cell carcinoma.

This chain links TRBV6-6 with TRBJ1-3; tentatively, D is TRBD1 (5 bases). Germline values: CDR1 MNHNY, CDR2 SVGAGI (reference sequence). The CDR3 contains 14 residues. The germline V and J ends were trimmed by 4 bases and 3 bases, with 10 bases remaining between them. The CDR3 DNA is TGTGCCAGCAGTTGGGGGGGGAGTGGAAACACCATATATTTT. Its protein product is CASSWGGSGNTIYF.

This clone was found a few times. The chain joins TRBV11-2 to TRBJ2-7; the match to TRBD2 covers 7 bases. The CDR3 extends over 14 amino acids. The germline gives CDR1 SGHAT, CDR2 FQNNGV. V gave up 3 bases and J gave up 3 bases; unmatched junction bases: 5. CDR3 in DNA: TGTGCCAGCAGCTTCATGCGGGGGAGCTACGAGCAGTACTTC. This encodes CASSFMRGSYEQYF.

This clone was recorded once. This sequence joins TRBV5-4 and TRBJ2-1, with a possible D match to TRBD1 (5 bases). The CDR3 runs 13 residues. The V end lost 0 bases, the J end lost 7 bases, and 8 bases lay between the germline ends. CDR1 SGHNT and CDR2 YYREEE come from the germline V gene (reference sequence). The CDR3 is CASSLVAGNEQFF. CDR3 DNA sequence: TGTGCCAGCAGCTTGGTGGCAGGGAATGAGCAGTTCTTC.

This clone was seen only once. This chain uses TRBV5-1 with TRBJ1-2; 9 nucleotides agree with TRBD1. This CDR3 contains 17 residues. CDR1 and CDR2 (germline): SGHRS, YFSETQ. V dropped 3 bases and J dropped 3; count of bases not matched to a gene: 12. The CDR3 nucleotides read TGCGCCAGCAGCTCCACTCCGACAGGGGGTGGATACTATGGCTACACCTTC. It yields the protein CASSSTPTGGGYYGYTF.

The V call is TRBV29-1, the J call TRBJ2-7; TRBD2 aligns across 11 bases. CDR1 and CDR2 (germline): SQVTM, ANQGSEA. The CDR3 totals 13 residues. The ends lost 3 bases at V and 2 bases at J; junction bases unmatched: 0. As DNA, the CDR3 is TGCAGCGTTGAGACTAGCGGGACCTACGAGCAGTACTTC. This encodes CSVETSGTYEQYF.

This chain connects TRBV6-5 to TRBJ1-5; TRBD1 aligns across 7 bases. This CDR3 contains 15 residues. The trim removed 6 bases at V and 0 bases at J, leaving 5 bases unmatched. Germline lookup yields CDR1 MNHEY and CDR2 SVGAGI. The CDR3 bases are TGTGCCAGCAGCCCCGGGACAGCTAGCAATCAGCCCCAGCATTTT. It translates to CASSPGTASNQPQHF.

This clone was recorded once. The chain uses TRBV9 and TRBJ2-1, with 8 bases fitting TRBD1. Germline lookup yields CDR1 SGDLS and CDR2 YYNGEE. The CDR3 totals 15 residues. Trimming took 2 bases from V and 0 from J; bases not matched to a gene: 1. CDR3 in DNA: TGTGCCAGCAGCGTCGGACAGGGCTCCTACAATGAGCAGTTCTTC. It codes for CASSVGQGSYNEQFF.

This chain joins TRBV9 and TRBJ2-5; tentatively, D is TRBD1 (7 bases). The germline V gene encodes CDR1 SGDLS and CDR2 YYNGEE. V lost 4 bases and J 4 bases, leaving 17 bases between the germline ends. CDR3 size: 15 residues. This CDR3 is CASSPGQAGIETQYF. The CDR3 DNA sequence: TGTGCCAGCAGCCCTGGACAGGCGGGGATAGAGACCCAGTACTTC.

The chain has TRBV6-1 and TRBJ1-3, with a tentative D call TRBD1 (5 bases). With 6 bases removed from V and 0 bases from J, the gap between germline ends came to 9 bases. Germline V gene data show CDR1 as MNHNS and CDR2 as SASEGT. There are 14 residues in the CDR3. In nucleotides, the CDR3 is TGTGCCAGCAGCGGGACGGCCTCTGGAAACACCATATATTTT. This gives the protein CASSGTASGNTIYF.

The genes are TRBV5-6 and TRBJ1-1; the D gene is possibly TRBD1 (6 bases). Germline V lookup: CDR1 SGHDT, CDR2 YYEEEE. The CDR3 runs 14 residues. The germline V and J ends were trimmed by 1 base and 0 bases, with 7 bases remaining between them. CDR3: CASSLTGMNTEAFF. The DNA of the CDR3 is TGTGCCAGCAGCTTGACAGGGATGAACACTGAAGCTTTCTTT.

The V gene is TRBV11-3, the J gene TRBJ2-7, with unresolved D. Germline lookup yields CDR1 SGHNT and CDR2 YENEEA. CDR3 length: 13 amino acids. The V end lost 3 bases, the J end lost 4 bases, and 10 bases lay between the germline ends. The CDR3 sequence is CASSFNWGYEQYF. CDR3 nucleotide sequence: TGTGCCAGCAGCTTTAATTGGGGATACGAGCAGTACTTC.

This chain links TRBV6-6 with TRBJ2-5, with D possibly matching TRBD2 (6 bases). There are 13 residues in the CDR3. Germline CDR1 is MNHNY and CDR2 is SVGAGI (reference sequence). V was pared by 6 bases and J by 4 bases, with 12 bases between. In nucleotides, the CDR3 is TGTGCCAGCAGCTCGGGAGTTAGAGAGACCCAGTACTTC. It translates to CASSSGVRETQYF.

The genes are TRBV30 and TRBJ1-5, with D unresolved. The CDR3 consists of 13 residues. Trimming shortened V by 2 bases and J by 2 bases, and 7 bases separated the two germline ends. CDR1 is GTSNPN and CDR2 is SVGIG in the germline V gene (reference sequence). CDR3 in DNA: TGTGCCTGGAGTTTAAGGGGCAATCAGCCCCAGCATTTT. Amino acid sequence: CAWSLRGNQPQHF.

This chain joins TRBV12-5 and TRBJ1-1; D not resolved. V was trimmed by 0 bases and J by 0 bases, leaving 11 bases between them. The CDR3 covers 16 residues. Germline lookup yields CDR1 LGHNT and CDR2 FRNRAP. The DNA of the CDR3 is TGTGCTAGTGGTTTGGTACTCGGGAACATGAACACTGAAGCTTTCTTT. Protein product: CASGLVLGNMNTEAFF.

This chain joins TRBV20-1 and TRBJ1-1; no clear D gene. The germline V gene encodes CDR1 DFQATT and CDR2 SNEGSKA (reference sequence). CDR3 length: 11 residues. V lost 6 bases to trimming and J lost 7 bases, with 12 bases between them. CDR3 nucleotide sequence: TGCAGTGCGCGGGAGGTGGATGAAGCTTTCTTT. Translating it yields CSAREVDEAFF.

Notes on this clone: Additional DNA sequences in this sample encode the identical CDR3. The V gene is TRBV5-4, the J gene TRBJ2-5; D uncertain. V was cut by 0 bases and J by 2 bases, with 8 bases left in between. The CDR3 spans 14 residues. Per germline, CDR1 SGHNT and CDR2 YYREEE (reference sequence). In DNA form, the CDR3 reads TGTGCCAGCAGCTTGGGATTAGCTCAAGAGACCCAGTACTTC. As protein: CASSLGLAQETQYF.